What follows is one T cell receptor (beta chain) and its context. This CDR3 comprises 14 residues. V was pared by 4 bases and J by 5 bases, with 6 bases of the junction left unmatched. Per germline, CDR1 SNHLY and CDR2 FYNNEI. Assay used: immunoSEQ multiplex PCR; TCRdb lists only in-frame clones, some missing. The sample has some 87,000 clones; roughly 88% are singletons. The sample comes from a study of control samples from healthy donors and cancer patients. This clonotype was obtained from a man in his 60s with head and neck cancer. Material: PBMCs. The gene calls are TRBV2 and TRBJ2-3, with 7 bases fitting TRBD2. The CDR3: CASSVGGEGDTQYF. CDR3 in DNA: TGTGCCAGCAGTGTTGGGGGGGAGGGAGATACGCAGTATTTT.